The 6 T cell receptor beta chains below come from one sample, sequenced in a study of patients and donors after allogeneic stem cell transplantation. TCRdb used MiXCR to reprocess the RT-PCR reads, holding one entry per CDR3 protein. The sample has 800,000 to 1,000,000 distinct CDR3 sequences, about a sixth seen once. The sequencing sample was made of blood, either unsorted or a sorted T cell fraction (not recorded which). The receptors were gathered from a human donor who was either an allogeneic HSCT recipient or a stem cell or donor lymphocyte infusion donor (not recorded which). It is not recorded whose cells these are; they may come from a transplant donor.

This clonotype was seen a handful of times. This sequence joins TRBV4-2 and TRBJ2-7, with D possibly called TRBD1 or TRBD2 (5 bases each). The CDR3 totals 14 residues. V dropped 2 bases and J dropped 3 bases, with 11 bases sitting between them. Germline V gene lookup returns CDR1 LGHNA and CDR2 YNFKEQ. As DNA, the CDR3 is TGTGCCAGCAGCCAACGGGACGGGAACTACGAGCAGTACTTC. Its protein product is CASSQRDGNYEQYF.

The CDR3 here is CASSEYPSGTAGGYTF. CDR3 DNA: TGTGCCAGCAGTGAATATCCCTCGGGGACAGCGGGTGGCTACACCTTC. The chain joins TRBV25-1 to TRBJ1-2, with TRBD1 identical over 7 bases. Germline V gene sequence: CDR1 MGHDK, CDR2 SYGVNS. Losses at the gene ends were 0 bases for V and 7 bases for J; bases not matched to a gene: 11. The length of the CDR3 is 16 residues.

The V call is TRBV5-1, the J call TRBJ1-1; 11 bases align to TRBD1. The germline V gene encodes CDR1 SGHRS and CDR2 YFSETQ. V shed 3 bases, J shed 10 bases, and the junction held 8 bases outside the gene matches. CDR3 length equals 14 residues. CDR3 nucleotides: TGCGCCAGCAGCTGGGAGGACAGGGGGCGGCCAGCTTTCTTT. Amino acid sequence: CASSWEDRGRPAFF.

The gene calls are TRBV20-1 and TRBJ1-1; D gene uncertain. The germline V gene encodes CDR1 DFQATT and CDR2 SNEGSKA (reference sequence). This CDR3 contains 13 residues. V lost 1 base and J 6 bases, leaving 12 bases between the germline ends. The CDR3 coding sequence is TGCAGTGCTAGAGGTAGGGCAGAAGCTGAAGCTTTCTTT. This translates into CSARGRAEAEAFF.

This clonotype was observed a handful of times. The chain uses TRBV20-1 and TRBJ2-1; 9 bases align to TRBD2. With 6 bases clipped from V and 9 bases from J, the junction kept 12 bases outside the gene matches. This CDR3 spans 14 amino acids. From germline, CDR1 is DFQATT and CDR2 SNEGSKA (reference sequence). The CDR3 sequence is CSAVYSGSSGEQFF. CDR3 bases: TGCAGTGCAGTTTATAGCGGGAGTAGTGGTGAGCAGTTCTTC.

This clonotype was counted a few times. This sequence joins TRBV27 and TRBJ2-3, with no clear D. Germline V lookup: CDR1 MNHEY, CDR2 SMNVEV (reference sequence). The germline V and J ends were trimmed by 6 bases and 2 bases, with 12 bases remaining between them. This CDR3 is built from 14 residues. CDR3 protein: CASSVARPTDTQYF. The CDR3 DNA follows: TGTGCCAGCAGCGTTGCGCGTCCCACAGATACGCAGTATTTT.